This entry concerns a single TCR beta chain. Antigen unknown. A much larger clonotype is one base distant, so this may be a read error. The template used for profiling TCR beta VDJ and CDR3 was genomic DNA. TCRdb independently ran MiXCR on the reads; one entry per CDR3 protein. The profile shows 400,000 to 450,000 distinct CDR3 sequences, approximately 70% of them singletons. Germline V gene lookup returns CDR1 GTSNPN and CDR2 SVGIG (reference sequence). The CDR3 has 14 amino acids. The data stem from a study of CD8+CD57+ T cells in acquired aplastic anemia. Study background: Healthy donor CD4+ cell samples had a mean of about 10.8 million reads.

Study-level findings and limits: The CD8+ Simpson's diversity of patients and controls was not significantly different. Both patients and controls carried the same twenty-nine CD8+ CDR3 sequences.

The chain combines TRBV30 with TRBJ1-3; D uncertain. The TCR originated in a human donor in good health, serving as a control. The sample comprised sorted CD4+, CD8+, or CD8+CD57+ T cells (not recorded which) from PBMCs. CDR3: CAWSLSVSGNAIYF. CDR3 in DNA: TGTGCCTGGAGTTTGTCAGTCTCTGGAAACGCCATATATTTT.